This record covers a single T cell receptor (beta chain). The sample holds a few counts of this clonotype. This clone's antigen is unknown. Base qualities were left out, and no much larger clone turns up one base away. Synthesis of TCR cDNA relied on 5'RACE template switching, a step that introduced a universal primer site along with unique molecular identifiers. Priming for cDNA synthesis came from both the TCR alpha and TCR beta constant segments. Library amplification involved two PCR steps, and the second step added sample barcodes and sequencing adapters. Libraries were sequenced on Illumina HiSeq 2500 (2x100 bp) or NovaSeq (2x150 bp). From the authors' description of their analysis: MIGEC handled demultiplexing of reads and collapsing into UMI consensus sequences, while MiXCR performed V(D)J alignment. Vaccine-responding clonotypes were identified with edgeR using replicate PBMC samples, with FDR below 0.01 and a log2 fold change above 5 up to day 15 being required. Each bulk clonotype received a CD4 or CD8 identity based on whether the sequenced CD4 or CD8 repertoire contained that clonotype at higher abundance. The public reads were run again by TCRdb, first through fastp at Q25 and then through MiXCR, and only productive beta chains were kept. Each entry is one CDR3 protein sequence, shown with its most common DNA and genes. These V and J calls originate from TCRdb's pipeline instead of the authors' own analysis. The sample table lists about 630,000 distinct CDR3 sequences, about 12% of them with a count of one. The ten largest account for under 15% of the sample.

The CDR3 sequence holds 16 residues, the cysteine and phenylalanine included. The retained sequence is limited to the CDR3, 48 bases, with the frame set at the first base. V is pared back by 3 bases and J by 0 bases, with 16 bases lying between the germline termini. CDR1 GTSNPN and CDR2 SVGIG were looked up in the germline V gene (reference sequence). This specimen belongs to a study of T cells after yellow fever vaccination (dated 2019 in TCRdb). With respect to the entire study: Libraries from fractions with low cell numbers were prepared with the SMART-Seq v4 Ultra Low Input RNA kit. Bulk PBMC replicates and cell subsets were isolated from blood drawn at multiple timepoints before and after both primary and secondary immunization. To follow T-cell clones before and after primary and booster YFV17D yellow fever vaccination, bulk TCR alpha and beta repertoires were sequenced over time. Two healthy male donors, one aged 18 to 29 and one aged 30 to 40 years, were included in the cohort.

General study outcomes and caveats: Most clones expanded after primary vaccination were re-detected after the booster (almost 98% of CD4 and around 88% of CD8), suggesting broad memory maintenance. Because abundant contaminating clonotypes from the bulk population could be contained in FACS-sorted repertoires, computational filtering was required. The study included only a couple of donors, which limits how far the findings can be generalized. The secondary T-cell response was weaker than the primary response but faster, peaking on day 5 instead of day 15. A small share of clonotypes occurred in both CD4 and CD8 compartments, likely arising from convergent recombination.

What this sample's treatment or condition label stands for: live attenuated yellow fever vaccine strain. At each blood-draw timepoint, two biological replicates of bulk PBMCs were obtained. PBMCs were isolated from peripheral blood using a standard Ficoll-Paque protocol. TriZol was used to extract RNA from bulk PBMCs, from CD4 and CD8 fractions, and from dextramer-positive and dextramer-negative fractions. The TCR sequence derives from a man aged 25 to 40 who received the YFV17D yellow fever vaccine. This chain joins TRBV30 to TRBJ2-3, with the D gene possibly TRBD1 or TRBD2, each one fitting 5 bases. Sequenced material: PBMCs, taken on the day of the yellow fever booster vaccination. This receptor has the CDR3 CAWSLAGTASTDTQYF. In nucleotide form, the sequence is TGTGCCTGGAGCCTCGCCGGGACGGCTAGCACAGATACGCAGTATTTT.